The next 18 T cell receptor beta chains were all read from a single sample in a study of vaccination effects on CD4 cells after COVID-19. Sequencing was performed with immunoSEQ multiplex PCR; in TCRdb, only in-frame clones are kept and a portion is missing. The profile shows 30,000 or so clones, roughly two thirds of them singletons. The antigens these receptors bind are not known. Before sequencing took place, the ViraFEST assay used viral peptide pools to expand antigen-specific CD4+ T cells. When ten to eleven days of culture had elapsed, CD4+ T cells were isolated. The sequences come from CD4+ T cells from PBMCs cultured with HCoV-229E spike peptides, collected before COVID-19 vaccination. The receptors here all came from a human donor who received a COVID-19 vaccine.

This sequence joins TRBV11-2 and TRBJ1-4, with D uncertain. Germline CDR1 SGHAT, CDR2 FQNNGV. This CDR3 has 13 amino acids. Trimming removed 0 bases at V and 14 bases at J, with 13 bases between. CDR3 DNA: TGTGCCAGCAGCTTAGATCCGGGTTCGGGGCTGTTTTTT. Its translation: CASSLDPGSGLFF.

Worth noting for this clone: A read error may produce the germline difference seen at one junction end. V gene TRBV6-1 combines with J gene TRBJ2-3; possibly TRBD1 for D (6 bases). Germline-derived CDR1 and CDR2 are MNHNS and SASEGT. This CDR3 contains 15 residues. In DNA, the CDR3 is TGTGCCAGCACTGAAGGTACAGGGAACACAGATACGCAGTATTTT. Protein: CASTEGTGNTDTQYF.

The CDR3 nucleotides are TGTGCCAGCAGTGAACACCAACCAGGGGGCTCTGGAAACACCATATATTTT. This sequence encodes CASSEHQPGGSGNTIYF. This chain joins TRBV6-1 and TRBJ1-3; TRBD1 matches 7 bases. Per the germline V gene, CDR1 is MNHNS and CDR2 is SASEGT. The CDR3 extends over 17 amino acids. After removal of 2 bases from V and 0 bases from J, the junction contained 7 bases not matched to a gene.

The chain recombines TRBV20-1 with TRBJ1-1, with 7 bases lining up with TRBD1. Germline V gene lookup returns CDR1 DFQATT and CDR2 SNEGSKA (reference sequence). The CDR3 covers 13 residues. V lost 3 bases, J lost 5 bases, and 6 bases stayed unmatched. DNA of the CDR3: TGCAGTGCTAGTACAGGGGTTCGGACTGAAGCTTTCTTT. This encodes CSASTGVRTEAFF.

The chain carries TRBV6-5 and TRBJ1-2, with D maybe TRBD1 (6 bases). Germline CDR1 MNHEY, CDR2 SVGAGI. CDR3 length: 14 residues. Between the trimmed V and J ends, which lost 10 bases and 6 bases, there was a span of 21 bases. The CDR3 coding sequence is TGTGCCACCAGGAACGTCGGGGGGCGTCATGGCTACACCTTC. Its translation: CATRNVGGRHGYTF.

By share, this clone counts as medium-sized. The V gene is TRBV4-1, the J gene TRBJ1-1, with a possible D match to TRBD1 (6 bases). Trimming took 4 bases from V and 6 from J, leaving 21 bases between them. The germline V gene has CDR1 MGHRA and CDR2 YSYEKL. CDR3 size: 16 residues. The CDR3 loop is CASSLTETGGRAEAFF. The CDR3, as DNA: TGCGCCAGCAGCCTAACGGAAACGGGGGGCAGGGCTGAAGCTTTCTTT.

This clone was detected only once. The gene calls are TRBV6-4 and TRBJ2-7; 7 bases match TRBD1. Germline CDR1 reads MRHNA; CDR2 reads SNTAGT. The CDR3 is made up of 16 amino acids. Unmatched junction bases numbered 12, after V lost 7 bases and J lost 0 bases. The DNA for the CDR3 is TGTGCCAGCAATCGGGACAGCGCCGTTTTCTCCTACGAGCAGTACTTC. Translating it yields CASNRDSAVFSYEQYF.

The rearrangement joins TRBV9 to TRBJ2-1; no clear D. The CDR3 contains 11 residues. Germline-derived CDR1 and CDR2 are SGDLS and YYNGEE. The V end was cut by 3 bases, the J end by 6 bases, with 4 bases between. The CDR3: CASSAANEQFF. Here the CDR3 DNA reads TGTGCCAGCAGCGCCGCCAATGAGCAGTTCTTC. The variable domain in full, completed from reference TRBV9 and TRBJ2-1, reads DSGVTQTPKHLITATGQRVTLRCSPRSGDLSVYWYQQSLDQGLQFLIQYYNGEERAKGNILERFSAQQFPDLHSELNLSSLELGDSALYFCASSAANEQFFGPGTRLTVL.

The V and J genes are TRBV7-9 and TRBJ2-2, with TRBD2 as a possible D gene (6 bases). There are 14 residues in the CDR3. Germline V gene data show CDR1 as SEHNR and CDR2 as FQNEAQ (reference sequence). Trimming took 11 bases from V and 1 from J, leaving 14 bases between them. The CDR3 region is CAPSSSVNTGELFF. Written as DNA, the CDR3 is TGTGCCCCGTCTTCTAGCGTGAACACCGGGGAGCTGTTTTTT.

A few counts support this clone. CDR3 sequence reads: CAWSQGAGNQPQHF. The CDR3 DNA follows: TGTGCCTGGTCACAGGGGGCAGGCAATCAGCCCCAGCATTTT. The chain links TRBV30 to TRBJ1-5; 9 nucleotides match TRBD1. The J segment lost 2 bases and the V segment lost 5 bases, leaving 4 bases of the junction unmatched. Germline CDR1 and CDR2: GTSNPN and SVGIG (reference sequence). This CDR3 has 14 amino acids.

J is TRBJ2-3 and V is TRBV4-1; 14 bases line up with TRBD2. The CDR3 runs 16 residues. The trim removed 0 bases at V and 9 bases at J, leaving 5 bases unmatched. CDR1 MGHRA and CDR2 YSYEKL come from the germline V gene. In DNA form, the CDR3 reads TGCGCCAGCAGCCAAGAAGGGACTAGCGGGAGTGGGACGCAGTATTTT. Translated: CASSQEGTSGSGTQYF.

This clone was detected only once. The rearrangement links TRBV7-2 to TRBJ1-6; tentative D call: TRBD1 (6 bases). The length of the CDR3 is 15 residues. V lost 1 base and J 7 bases, leaving 11 bases between the germline ends. CDR1 SGHTA and CDR2 FQGNSA come from the germline V gene. CDR3 in amino acids: CASSLVGQGNSPLHF. CDR3 nucleotides: TGTGCCAGCAGCTTAGTAGGGCAGGGGAATTCACCCCTCCACTTT.

In this sample, this clone turned up a few times. The chain joins TRBV7-9 to TRBJ2-2; TRBD2 matches 10 bases. The trim removed 4 bases at V and 2 bases at J, leaving 1 base unmatched. The CDR3 sequence is 15 residues long. Germline V lookup: CDR1 SEHNR, CDR2 FQNEAQ (reference sequence). In DNA, the CDR3 is TGTGCCAGCAGCTGGACTAGCGGCAACACCGGGGAGCTGTTTTTT. Amino acid sequence: CASSWTSGNTGELFF.

This chain connects TRBV11-2 to TRBJ2-3; 14 positions match TRBD2. CDR1 SGHAT and CDR2 FQNNGV come from the germline V gene. The CDR3 spans 15 residues. V shed 4 bases, J shed 3 bases, and the junction held 0 bases outside the gene matches. CDR3 sequence (DNA): TGTGCCAGCAGCTGGACTAGCGGGGGGACAGATACGCAGTATTTT. Protein product: CASSWTSGGTDTQYF. Based on the CDR3 plus reference TRBV11-2 and TRBJ2-3, the full variable domain is EAGVAQSPRYKIIEKRQSVAFWCNPISGHATLYWYQQILGQGPKLLIQFQNNGVVDDSQLPKDRFSAERLKGVDSTLKIQPAKLEDSAVYLCASSWTSGGTDTQYFGPGTRLTVL.

The V and J genes are TRBV30 and TRBJ2-7; D is unresolved. The CDR3 loop spans 15 amino acids. Germline V gene sequence: CDR1 GTSNPN, CDR2 SVGIG (reference sequence). The V gene lost 0 bases and the J gene lost 4 bases, with 16 bases spanning the gap. The CDR3, as DNA: TGTGCCTGGAGTGTACCGTCTAGGGTCCAGTACGAGCAGTACTTC. Amino acid sequence: CAWSVPSRVQYEQYF.

This clone appeared a few times. The chain links TRBV28 to TRBJ1-5; a weak D match, TRBD1 (5 bases). From germline, CDR1 is MDHEN and CDR2 SYDVKM. This CDR3 is 15 amino acids long. The V gene lost 5 bases and the J gene lost 0 bases, with 11 bases spanning the gap. The CDR3 sequence is CASSLGVNSNQPQHF. In DNA form, the CDR3 reads TGTGCCAGCAGTCTGGGGGTAAATAGCAATCAGCCCCAGCATTTT.

A remark on this clone: The junction and the germline gene differ at one end; a read error may be behind it. This chain connects TRBV24-1 to TRBJ2-3; a possible D gene is TRBD2 (6 bases). Germline V gene data show CDR1 as KGHDR and CDR2 as SFDVKD. The CDR3 is 13 amino acids. CDR3 DNA sequence: TGTGCCACCAGGGATGGGACTGCGGGCTCCAGTGTTTTT. It encodes CATRDGTAGSSVF.

The V gene is TRBV4-1, the J gene TRBJ2-6; the match to TRBD1 covers 8 bases. CDR1 and CDR2 from the germline V gene are MGHRA and YSYEKL. CDR3 size: 19 residues. J lost 0 bases, V lost 1 base, and 8 bases had no gene match. This CDR3 is CASSQALLQGGSGANVLTF. Written as DNA, the CDR3 is TGCGCCAGCAGCCAAGCCCTGTTACAGGGGGGCTCTGGGGCCAACGTCCTGACTTTC.